These T cell receptor beta chains were read from a single sample in a study of T cells in Graves' hyperthyroidism and ophthalmopathy. Each CDR3 protein gets one entry after TCRdb re-called the multiplex PCR reads with MiXCR. The sample lists over 450,000 distinct CDR3 sequences, about an eighth seen once, with around a sixth in the top ten. Input material: blood. The origin of the receptors is a woman under 30 with Graves' hyperthyroidism. Each CDR3 is given with its conserved first and last residue. The D gene is left open where the match is weak. The listing skips clone size in some rows; elsewhere it reads once, few, many or a size class.

j_call: TRBJ1-2
v_call: TRBV5-8
d_call: TRBD1
clone_size: many
cdr3_aa: CASSNRQGDGYTF
cdr3_nt: TGTGCCAGCAGCAACAGACAGGGGGATGGCTACACCTTC

j_call: TRBJ2-7
v_call: TRBV3-1
d_call: TRBD2
clone_size: NA
cdr3_aa: CASSPPTSGSHEQYF
cdr3_nt: TGTGCCAGCAGCCCACCGACTAGCGGGAGTCACGAGCAGTACTTC

j_call: TRBJ2-6
v_call: TRBV30
d_call: NA
clone_size: many
cdr3_aa: CASSGTPNSGANVLTF
cdr3_nt: TGTGCCTCCTCCGGGACACCTAACTCTGGGGCCAACGTCCTGACTTTC

j_call: TRBJ2-7
v_call: TRBV7-9
d_call: NA
clone_size: many
cdr3_aa: CASTGSKAYEQYF
cdr3_nt: TGTGCCAGCACCGGTAGTAAGGCCTACGAGCAGTACTTC

j_call: TRBJ2-3
v_call: TRBV10-3
d_call: NA
clone_size: many
cdr3_aa: CAISVQTDTQYF
cdr3_nt: TGTGCCATCAGTGTGCAGACAGATACGCAGTATTTT

j_call: TRBJ1-3
v_call: TRBV7-9
d_call: NA
clone_size: few
cdr3_aa: CAIPWEGDGNTIYF
cdr3_nt: TGTGCCATCCCCTGGGAGGGGGATGGAAACACCATATATTTT

j_call: TRBJ1-2
v_call: TRBV12-3/TRBV12-4
d_call: NA
clone_size: many
cdr3_aa: CASSLGAFYGYTF
cdr3_nt: TGTGCCAGCAGTTTAGGGGCCTTCTATGGCTACACCTTC

j_call: TRBJ1-1
v_call: TRBV12-3/TRBV12-4
d_call: NA
clone_size: many
cdr3_aa: CASSQAGEAFF
cdr3_nt: TGTGCCAGCAGCCAAGCTGGCGAAGCTTTCTTT

j_call: TRBJ1-5
v_call: TRBV30
d_call: NA
clone_size: many
cdr3_aa: CAWTPGHLSNQPQHF
cdr3_nt: TGTGCCTGGACCCCGGGACATCTTAGCAATCAGCCCCAGCATTTT

j_call: TRBJ2-7
v_call: TRBV6-2/TRBV6-3
d_call: NA
clone_size: few
cdr3_aa: CASRPLGRDYEQYF
cdr3_nt: TGTGCCAGCAGACCACTCGGGAGAGATTACGAGCAGTACTTC

j_call: TRBJ2-2
v_call: TRBV27
d_call: NA
clone_size: many
cdr3_aa: CATTKGWNGGELFF
cdr3_nt: TGTGCCACCACTAAGGGGTGGAATGGCGGGGAGCTGTTTTTT

j_call: TRBJ2-3
v_call: TRBV12-3/TRBV12-4
d_call: TRBD1
clone_size: NA
cdr3_aa: CASRSQGANTDTQYF
cdr3_nt: TGTGCCAGCAGGTCACAGGGGGCGAACACAGATACGCAGTATTTT

j_call: TRBJ2-3
v_call: TRBV30
d_call: NA
clone_size: many
cdr3_aa: CAITGLTDTQYF
cdr3_nt: TGTGCCATAACCGGATTAACAGATACGCAGTATTTT

j_call: TRBJ1-6
v_call: TRBV5-1
d_call: NA
clone_size: many
cdr3_aa: CASSRDDVLSPLHF
cdr3_nt: TGCGCCAGCAGCCGCGACGACGTCCTTTCACCCCTCCACTTT

j_call: TRBJ2-1
v_call: TRBV19
d_call: NA
clone_size: NA
cdr3_aa: CASSLGLPSSYNEQFF
cdr3_nt: TGTGCCAGTAGTTTAGGACTCCCGAGCTCCTACAATGAGCAGTTCTTC

j_call: TRBJ2-7
v_call: TRBV27
d_call: TRBD2
clone_size: many
cdr3_aa: CASSLYSWDTGLAGGYEQYF
cdr3_nt: TGTGCCAGCAGTTTATATTCCTGGGACACAGGACTAGCGGGTGGTTACGAGCAGTACTTC

j_call: TRBJ2-1
v_call: TRBV30
d_call: TRBD2
clone_size: few
cdr3_aa: CAWRPGLAGGEQFF
cdr3_nt: TGTGCCTGGAGGCCGGGACTAGCGGGAGGGGAGCAGTTCTTC

j_call: TRBJ1-5
v_call: TRBV5-8
d_call: TRBD1
clone_size: few
cdr3_aa: CASSGQGGIQPQHF
cdr3_nt: TGTGCCAGCAGTGGACAGGGTGGAATTCAGCCCCAGCATTTT

j_call: TRBJ2-1
v_call: TRBV20-1
d_call: TRBD1
clone_size: many
cdr3_aa: CSAPRHGTGDNEQFF
cdr3_nt: TGCAGTGCCCCGAGACACGGGACAGGGGACAATGAGCAGTTCTTC

j_call: TRBJ1-1
v_call: TRBV5-1
d_call: NA
clone_size: many
cdr3_aa: CASGDGDRNTEAFF
cdr3_nt: TGCGCCAGCGGGGATGGGGACCGGAACACTGAAGCTTTCTTT

j_call: TRBJ2-5
v_call: TRBV20-1
d_call: TRBD2
clone_size: many
cdr3_aa: CSARPKREWSETQYF
cdr3_nt: TGCAGTGCCCGGCCTAAGCGGGAGTGGAGTGAGACCCAGTACTTC

j_call: TRBJ2-1
v_call: TRBV20-1
d_call: TRBD2
clone_size: NA
cdr3_aa: CSARGGLADDEQFF
cdr3_nt: TGCAGTGCTAGAGGGGGACTAGCGGATGATGAGCAGTTCTTC

j_call: TRBJ2-1
v_call: TRBV12-3/TRBV12-4
d_call: NA
clone_size: many
cdr3_aa: CASRGTAWNEQFF
cdr3_nt: TGTGCCAGTAGGGGGACTGCGTGGAATGAGCAGTTCTTC

j_call: TRBJ2-1
v_call: TRBV20-1
d_call: TRBD2
clone_size: many
cdr3_aa: CSANSGDWLNEQFF
cdr3_nt: TGCAGTGCTAATAGCGGGGACTGGTTGAATGAGCAGTTCTTC

j_call: TRBJ2-1
v_call: TRBV30
d_call: NA
clone_size: many
cdr3_aa: CAWGSYNEQFF
cdr3_nt: TGTGCCTGGGGAAGCTACAATGAGCAGTTCTTC

j_call: TRBJ1-2
v_call: TRBV4-2
d_call: NA
clone_size: few
cdr3_aa: CASSQLPGHSGGYTF
cdr3_nt: TGTGCCAGCAGCCAACTCCCGGGACATTCGGGAGGCTACACCTTC

j_call: TRBJ2-7
v_call: TRBV3-1
d_call: TRBD2
clone_size: NA
cdr3_aa: CASSSLAGRSYEQYF
cdr3_nt: TGTGCCAGCAGCTCTCTAGCGGGGCGCTCCTACGAGCAGTACTTC

j_call: TRBJ1-1
v_call: TRBV11-3
d_call: TRBD1
clone_size: NA
cdr3_aa: CASSERTGYFTEAFF
cdr3_nt: TGTGCCAGCAGCGAACGGACAGGGTACTTCACTGAAGCTTTCTTT

j_call: TRBJ2-7
v_call: TRBV20-1
d_call: NA
clone_size: NA
cdr3_aa: CSARKDYQSFYEQYF
cdr3_nt: TGCAGTGCTAGAAAGGACTACCAATCTTTCTACGAGCAGTACTTC

j_call: TRBJ2-1
v_call: TRBV9
d_call: NA
clone_size: many
cdr3_aa: CASSVEIKVGGNEQFF
cdr3_nt: TGTGCCAGCAGCGTAGAGATAAAGGTGGGAGGCAATGAGCAGTTCTTC

j_call: TRBJ2-2
v_call: TRBV24-1
d_call: NA
clone_size: NA
cdr3_aa: CATSGGPGELFF
cdr3_nt: TGTGCCACCAGCGGCGGGCCCGGGGAGCTGTTTTTT

j_call: TRBJ2-1
v_call: TRBV7-3
d_call: TRBD2
clone_size: many
cdr3_aa: CASSPPTSGMPFNEQFF
cdr3_nt: TGTGCCAGCAGCCCCCCTACGAGCGGGATGCCTTTCAATGAGCAGTTCTTC

j_call: TRBJ2-1
v_call: TRBV4-2
d_call: NA
clone_size: NA
cdr3_aa: CASSQDVWVGRNEQFF
cdr3_nt: TGTGCCAGCAGCCAAGATGTTTGGGTGGGAAGGAATGAGCAGTTCTTC

j_call: TRBJ1-1
v_call: TRBV10-3
d_call: NA
clone_size: many
cdr3_aa: CAISESRDTEAFF
cdr3_nt: TGTGCCATCAGTGAGTCACGCGACACTGAAGCTTTCTTT

j_call: TRBJ2-1
v_call: TRBV14
d_call: NA
clone_size: NA
cdr3_aa: CASSRGFIYPDPSYNEQFF
cdr3_nt: TGTGCCAGCAGCCGGGGGTTTATATATCCGGATCCCTCCTACAATGAGCAGTTCTTC

j_call: TRBJ2-3
v_call: TRBV6-5
d_call: TRBD2
clone_size: NA
cdr3_aa: CASSYKGLAGGLGTRTDTQYF
cdr3_nt: TGTGCCAGCAGTTACAAGGGACTAGCGGGAGGCTTAGGAACCCGCACAGATACGCAGTATTTT

j_call: TRBJ2-3
v_call: TRBV4-2
d_call: NA
clone_size: few
cdr3_aa: CASSQDSPSGADTQYF
cdr3_nt: TGTGCCAGCAGCCAAGATTCCCCCTCTGGGGCAGATACGCAGTATTTT

j_call: TRBJ2-1
v_call: TRBV29-1
d_call: TRBD2
clone_size: many
cdr3_aa: CSAAGLAGPNEQFF
cdr3_nt: TGCAGCGCCGCAGGACTAGCGGGACCCAATGAGCAGTTCTTC

j_call: TRBJ1-1
v_call: TRBV14
d_call: TRBD1
clone_size: NA
cdr3_aa: CASSRTGENTEAFF
cdr3_nt: TGTGCCAGCAGCCGAACAGGGGAAAACACTGAAGCTTTCTTT

j_call: TRBJ2-1
v_call: TRBV3-1
d_call: TRBD2
clone_size: NA
cdr3_aa: CASSLTGSGRGGDEQFF
cdr3_nt: TGTGCCAGCAGCCTCACGGGGAGCGGGAGGGGCGGGGATGAGCAGTTCTTC

j_call: TRBJ2-4
v_call: TRBV30
d_call: NA
clone_size: many
cdr3_aa: CAWSVADGDIQYF
cdr3_nt: TGTGCCTGGAGTGTAGCGGATGGGGACATTCAGTACTTC

j_call: TRBJ2-5
v_call: TRBV20-1
d_call: TRBD2
clone_size: NA
cdr3_aa: CSATGTSGRFQETQYF
cdr3_nt: TGCAGTGCAACCGGGACTAGCGGGAGATTCCAAGAGACCCAGTACTTC